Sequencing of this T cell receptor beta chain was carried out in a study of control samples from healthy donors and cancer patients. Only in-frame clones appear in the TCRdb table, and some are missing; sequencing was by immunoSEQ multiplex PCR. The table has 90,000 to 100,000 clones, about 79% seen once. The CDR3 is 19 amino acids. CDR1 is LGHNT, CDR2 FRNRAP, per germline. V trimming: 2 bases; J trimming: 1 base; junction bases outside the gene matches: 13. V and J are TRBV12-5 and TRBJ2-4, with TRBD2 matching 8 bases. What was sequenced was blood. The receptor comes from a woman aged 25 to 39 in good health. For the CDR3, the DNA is TGTGCTAGTGGTTTGAGTGGGCTAGCGGGTGGACGGGCCAAAAACATTCAGTACTTC. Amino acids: CASGLSGLAGGRAKNIQYF.